This TCR beta chain was sequenced during a study of identical twins (dated by TCRdb to the mid-2010s). In the study overall: To test whether fetal clonotypes persist, this study deep-sequenced TCR alpha and beta repertoires from monozygotic twins, from unrelated adults of various ages, and from cord blood. To rule out contamination, replicate twin experiments were performed at different times with different library preparation protocols.

Details on this clonotype: Its target antigen remains unknown. Base-call qualities are not available, and no considerably larger clone is one nucleotide away.

Every donor in the study was a healthy Caucasian. The twin cohort consisted of three pairs of female monozygotic twins, all aged roughly 18 to 30 years. RNA for TCR libraries was isolated from peripheral blood mononuclear cells. Summary of the overall study and its limitations: In monozygotic twins, recombination models systematically underestimated out-of-frame TCR alpha sharing, but the models matched the sharing seen between unrelated individuals. Compared with coincidental sharing between unrelated individuals, an excess of low generation-probability sequences was observed among out-of-frame TCR alpha sequences shared between twins. The excess sharing between twins in beta out-of-frame sequences was weaker because fewer shared sequences reduced the signal-to-noise ratio. Conclusions relied on cross-sectional statistical analysis, since the same donors could not be followed over many years. Zero-insertion analyses could be partly confounded by invariant T cells such as MAIT and iNKT, although diverse VJ usage argued against such confounding for most clonotypes. Fewer insertions were carried by abundant cord blood beta clonotypes, a similar but weaker trend appeared in young adult naive repertoires, and no such trend appeared in memory repertoires.

The method behind the library was 5' RACE. The sequencer was an Illumina HiSeq 2000. Template switching added a universal primer binding site, and the final cDNA carried a unique molecular identifier that allowed TCR cDNA molecules to be counted accurately. Specific primers in the conserved constant-segment region were used to synthesize first-strand cDNA for the TCR alpha and beta chains. To control for contamination, every cDNA library was double barcoded, receiving both a SMART-Mk sample barcode and Illumina barcodes. TruSeq adapter sequences and Illumina sample barcodes were added in two successive PCR steps. The TCR alpha and beta cDNA libraries were sequenced on the Illumina HiSeq platform using custom primers. Concerning the study's data processing: MiGEC processed the raw reads to extract unique molecular identifiers, while MiXCR was used to determine the CDR3 positions. Recombination models were inferred per individual with the repgenHMM and IGoR tools using an EM algorithm. Shared clonotype analysis was performed with the tcR package in R, normalizing sharing by the product of cloneset sizes. To study raw recombination without the effects of thymic and clonal selection, out-of-frame nonproductive sequences were analyzed. TCRdb ran its own pipeline on the public reads, namely fastp trimming at Q25 and MiXCR clone calling, and kept in-frame beta chains. CDR3 protein duplicates are merged, each entry listing the most common genes and DNA. These V and J calls derive from TCRdb rather than the authors' analysis. This sample has 700,000 to 950,000 distinct CDR3 sequences in its table, and 9% to 15% of those were observed once. Around 1.5% of the sample comes from the top ten.

This sample was also put to use in a study of yellow fever vaccine responses in identical twins. In that second paper, the authors write: The authors reported that the T cell response to vaccination in identical twins appeared partly convergent and partly personalized. The study precisely tracked vaccine-responding T cell clones in identical twins.

The sequence was obtained from a young woman in good health. Specimen: PBMCs.

CDR3 sequence: CASSREALMGGYTF. The base sequence is TGTGCCAGCAGCAGAGAGGCGTTAATGGGAGGCTACACCTTC. The chain is assembled from TRBV7-8 and TRBJ1-2; the D gene identity is not certain. Spanning cysteine to phenylalanine, the CDR3 consists of 14 amino acids. Only the CDR3 DNA is retained, 42 bases long and in frame from the first base. The germline V gene encodes CDR1 SGHVS and CDR2 FQNEAQ. The trim is 5 bases for V and 8 bases for J, with a gap of 18 bases between the germline ends.